The clone carrying this TCR beta chain was observed a single time. The CDR3 consists of 16 residues. V lost 4 bases, J lost 1 base, and 14 bases lay in between. Germline V gene lookup returns CDR1 MNHNS and CDR2 SASEGT. The PCR ran on 60 Vbeta and 13 Jbeta primers. Profiled with immunoSEQ multiplex PCR; TCRdb holds only in-frame clones, not every one. The sample yields fewer than 150,000 clones, nearly 80% seen once. This sample stems from a study of cytomegalovirus exposure and HLA in healthy donors. The sequence was obtained from a young man in good health and CMV-seronegative. This chain links TRBV6-1 with TRBJ2-1; tentatively, D is TRBD2 (5 bases). The sequenced sample consisted of PBMCs. CDR3 region: CASSAVTGSSYNEQFF. In DNA form, the CDR3 reads TGTGCCAGCAGTGCAGTAACGGGATCGTCCTACAATGAGCAGTTCTTC.